Listed below are T cell receptor beta chains from one sample, sequenced in a study of blood T cell repertoires in COVID-19. The protocol was immunoSEQ multiplex PCR, while the TCRdb copy is restricted to in-frame clones and leaves out a portion. The sample records about 130,000 clones, less than 90% being singletons. The sample consisted of PBMCs or T cells enriched from blood (not recorded which). The receptor source for this set is a woman between 50 and 59 years old who had recovered from COVID-19. CDR3s include the opening cysteine and the closing phenylalanine or tryptophan. Fields, in order: V gene, clone size, J gene, CDR3 protein. Clone size is shown for a subset of rows, as once, few, many or a class of expanded clone.

v_gene: TRBV19; abundance: .; j_gene: TRBJ2-7; CDR3aa: CASSIGDRTYEQYF
v_gene: TRBV30; abundance: .; j_gene: TRBJ2-7; CDR3aa: CAWGAPQYF
v_gene: TRBV11-2; abundance: .; j_gene: TRBJ2-2; CDR3aa: CASSLALMGEAGELFF
v_gene: TRBV7-9; abundance: .; j_gene: TRBJ1-1; CDR3aa: CASTPFGGSKGTEAFF
v_gene: TRBV7-8; abundance: few; j_gene: TRBJ2-7; CDR3aa: CASSRDRGLYEQYF
v_gene: TRBV3-1/TRBV3-2; abundance: .; j_gene: TRBJ1-5; CDR3aa: CASSQGPRVSQPQHF
v_gene: TRBV11-2; abundance: .; j_gene: TRBJ2-1; CDR3aa: CASSLALRRGLGEQFF
v_gene: TRBV2; abundance: .; j_gene: TRBJ1-2; CDR3aa: CATASQGDYGYTF
v_gene: TRBV6-1; abundance: .; j_gene: TRBJ1-1; CDR3aa: CASSELFRGGTEAFF
v_gene: TRBV10-3; abundance: .; j_gene: TRBJ1-5; CDR3aa: CAIGTGSNQPQHF
v_gene: TRBV11-2; abundance: .; j_gene: TRBJ2-5; CDR3aa: CASSLTGLREETQYF
v_gene: TRBV9; abundance: .; j_gene: TRBJ1-3; CDR3aa: CASSVNQGNTIYF
v_gene: TRBV30; abundance: .; j_gene: TRBJ1-1; CDR3aa: CARREGPSEAFF
v_gene: TRBV11-2; abundance: .; j_gene: TRBJ2-3; CDR3aa: CASSFHSSGGPTDTQYF
v_gene: TRBV5-1; abundance: few; j_gene: TRBJ1-2; CDR3aa: CASSYQGAQGYTF
v_gene: TRBV12-3/TRBV12-4; abundance: .; j_gene: TRBJ2-1; CDR3aa: CASSTGFRNEQFF
v_gene: TRBV11-3; abundance: .; j_gene: TRBJ2-5; CDR3aa: CASSSGDSGGLQETQYF
v_gene: TRBV6-4; abundance: .; j_gene: TRBJ1-6; CDR3aa: CASSDSFEAPLHF
v_gene: TRBV5-6; abundance: once; j_gene: TRBJ1-2; CDR3aa: CASSPPGTVNYGYTF
v_gene: TRBV2; abundance: .; j_gene: TRBJ1-6; CDR3aa: CASQSGQGSSPLHF
v_gene: TRBV3-1/TRBV3-2; abundance: .; j_gene: TRBJ2-4; CDR3aa: CASSTPGFSKNIQYF
v_gene: TRBV6-2/TRBV6-3; abundance: .; j_gene: TRBJ2-7; CDR3aa: CASSYSPDRPYEQYF
v_gene: TRBV2; abundance: .; j_gene: TRBJ1-6; CDR3aa: CASSEGGRPGTLHF
v_gene: TRBV5-4; abundance: once; j_gene: TRBJ1-5; CDR3aa: CAYSGVHQPQHF
v_gene: TRBV28; abundance: .; j_gene: TRBJ2-2; CDR3aa: CASSWDRIGGELFF
v_gene: TRBV4-3; abundance: .; j_gene: TRBJ2-5; CDR3aa: CASSRQRGGRETQYF
v_gene: TRBV4-1; abundance: .; j_gene: TRBJ2-1; CDR3aa: CASSHETSGEALYYNEQFF
v_gene: TRBV7-9; abundance: .; j_gene: TRBJ1-2; CDR3aa: CASSRLQGYNYGYTF
v_gene: TRBV11-3; abundance: .; j_gene: TRBJ1-3; CDR3aa: CASSLRGNSGNTIYF
v_gene: TRBV6-2/TRBV6-3; abundance: .; j_gene: TRBJ1-6; CDR3aa: CASSYGTDPISPLHF
v_gene: TRBV19; abundance: .; j_gene: TRBJ1-2; CDR3aa: CASSIDRGRRLHYGYTF
v_gene: TRBV28; abundance: few; j_gene: TRBJ1-5; CDR3aa: CASSSSGTGDYQPQHF
v_gene: TRBV5-1; abundance: .; j_gene: TRBJ2-7; CDR3aa: CASRPGQGGYEQYF
v_gene: TRBV27; abundance: .; j_gene: TRBJ2-7; CDR3aa: CASSHRGLSYEQYF
v_gene: TRBV21-1; abundance: few; j_gene: TRBJ2-7; CDR3aa: CASSTIKIVGLAGGSSYEQYF
v_gene: TRBV7-9; abundance: .; j_gene: TRBJ1-4; CDR3aa: CASSIQTGLNEKLFF
v_gene: TRBV5-1; abundance: once; j_gene: TRBJ2-7; CDR3aa: CASSLGPASGSYEQYF
v_gene: TRBV7-6; abundance: .; j_gene: TRBJ2-3; CDR3aa: CASSSVAGNTQYF
v_gene: TRBV18; abundance: few; j_gene: TRBJ2-1; CDR3aa: CASITQGSNEQFF
v_gene: TRBV5-6; abundance: .; j_gene: TRBJ2-7; CDR3aa: CASSSLGGGYEQYF
v_gene: TRBV19; abundance: .; j_gene: TRBJ2-2; CDR3aa: CASSSPPGTGDTGELFF
v_gene: TRBV9; abundance: .; j_gene: TRBJ2-7; CDR3aa: CASSVLGQGSSEQYF
v_gene: TRBV19; abundance: .; j_gene: TRBJ2-6; CDR3aa: CASSELDSFSGANVLTF
v_gene: TRBV5-1; abundance: once; j_gene: TRBJ1-2; CDR3aa: CASSWQGQAPYGYTF
v_gene: TRBV6-5; abundance: .; j_gene: TRBJ1-2; CDR3aa: CASIGGMNGYTF
v_gene: TRBV5-4; abundance: .; j_gene: TRBJ1-1; CDR3aa: CASGDRGGIGTEAFF
v_gene: TRBV5-5; abundance: .; j_gene: TRBJ1-2; CDR3aa: CASSLMFAQGYGYTF
v_gene: TRBV3-1/TRBV3-2; abundance: .; j_gene: TRBJ1-4; CDR3aa: CASSQDFETGWIGGINEKLFF
v_gene: TRBV5-8; abundance: .; j_gene: TRBJ1-6; CDR3aa: CASSLSEDSPLHF
v_gene: TRBV19; abundance: .; j_gene: TRBJ1-2; CDR3aa: CASSWTGANYGYTF
v_gene: TRBV5-1; abundance: .; j_gene: TRBJ1-2; CDR3aa: CASSFTPGTTYGYTF